These T cell receptor beta chains were read from a single sample in a study of cytomegalovirus exposure and HLA in healthy donors. Only in-frame clones appear in the TCRdb table, and some are missing; sequencing was by immunoSEQ multiplex PCR. In the table there are more than 85,000 clones, around 87% of which are singletons. Specimen: PBMCs. These receptors were collected from a woman between 18 and 29 years old in good health and CMV-seropositive. Each CDR3 is given with its conserved first and last residue. D genes are given only for firm matches. Clone sizes are given selectively: once, few, many, or a class where the clone is expanded.

d_call	j_call	clone_size	v_call	cdr3_nt	cdr3_aa
TRBD1	TRBJ1-2	-	TRBV7-8	TGTGCCAGCAGCGTCGGGACAGGGGGCTATGGCTACACCTTC	CASSVGTGGYGYTF
-	TRBJ2-7	-	TRBV28	TGTGCCAGCAGCAACAGGGTGGTAGGAAGAAACGAGCAGTACTTC	CASSNRVVGRNEQYF
TRBD1	TRBJ2-6	-	TRBV11-2	TGTGCCAGCAACCAAGAATTCGACAGGGTACTCTTTGGGGCCAACGTCCTGACTTTC	CASNQEFDRVLFGANVLTF
-	TRBJ1-1	once	TRBV12-5	TGTGCTAGTGGTTTGGGCCAGGCTCGAGCTTTCTTT	CASGLGQARAFF
TRBD1	TRBJ1-1	-	TRBV5-1	TGCGCCAGCAGCTTGGGGACAGGGAACACTGAAGCTTTCTTT	CASSLGTGNTEAFF
TRBD1	TRBJ1-4	once	TRBV28	TGTGCCAGCAGACCGGGACAGACTAATGAAAAACTGTTTTTT	CASRPGQTNEKLFF
TRBD2	TRBJ2-3	-	TRBV15	TGTGCCACCAGCAGAGATAGGGACGATTTTGCGGGAGGTGTGGATACGCAGTATTTT	CATSRDRDDFAGGVDTQYF
TRBD1	TRBJ1-5	-	TRBV12-5	TGTGCTAGTGGTCTCCGGACAGGCGGGCTTGATCAGCCCCAGCATTTT	CASGLRTGGLDQPQHF
TRBD1	TRBJ1-2	-	TRBV5-5	TGTGCCAGCAGCTTGGAGGACAGGGGGCTCGGCTACACCTTC	CASSLEDRGLGYTF
-	TRBJ2-1	-	TRBV5-6	TGTGCCAGCAGCTTGGCTAGAGTGCAGTTCTTC	CASSLARVQFF
-	TRBJ2-7	-	TRBV5-5	TGTGCCAGCAGCGCAGAAGCCCTCGGAGTCGAGCAGTACTTC	CASSAEALGVEQYF
TRBD2	TRBJ2-3	once	TRBV5-4	TGTGCCAGCAGGCCCGGGGTAGCGGGAGTAGATACGCAGTATTTT	CASRPGVAGVDTQYF
-	TRBJ2-2	-	TRBV6-5	TGTGCCAGCACCAGGCAGGGGAACACCGGGGAGCTGTTTTTT	CASTRQGNTGELFF
TRBD1	TRBJ1-4	-	TRBV15	TGTGCCACCAGCAGCGACAGGGCGCTTAATGAAAAACTGTTTTTT	CATSSDRALNEKLFF